This T cell receptor (beta chain) is drawn from a study of blood T cell repertoires in COVID-19. For the study at large: The samples span acute and convalescent COVID-19 from the United States, Italy and Spain. The analysed material was cDNA or gDNA that came from T cells, B-cell-depleted T cells, or PBMCs.

Germline assignment: CDR1 SGHDT and CDR2 YYEEEE. This CDR3 contains 14 residues. Trimming removed 2 bases at V and 5 bases at J, with 13 bases between. In the original processing: Amplified reference gene primers provided the basis for estimating nucleated cell counts. The protocol was immunoSEQ multiplex PCR, while the TCRdb copy is restricted to in-frame clones and leaves out a portion. V and J calls and clone size are copied from that table; D and trimming were computed from the DNA. Of roughly 30,000 clones in the sample, over 90% were seen once. This sequence was found in a human donor in a cohort sampled during active COVID-19. This rearrangement joins TRBV5-6 to TRBJ2-5; tentative D call: TRBD1 (5 bases). The specimen sequenced was peripheral blood. The CDR3 loop is CASSFTGSEETQYF. The CDR3 coding sequence is TGTGCCAGCAGCTTTACAGGCTCGGAGGAGACCCAGTACTTC. Full variable domain (outside the CDR3, taken from reference TRBV5-6 and TRBJ2-5): DAGVTQSPTHLIKTRGQQVTLRCSPKSGHDTVSWYQQALGQGPQFIFQYYEEEERQRGNFPDRFSGHQFPNYSSELNVNALLLGDSALYLCASSFTGSEETQYFGPGTRLLVL.